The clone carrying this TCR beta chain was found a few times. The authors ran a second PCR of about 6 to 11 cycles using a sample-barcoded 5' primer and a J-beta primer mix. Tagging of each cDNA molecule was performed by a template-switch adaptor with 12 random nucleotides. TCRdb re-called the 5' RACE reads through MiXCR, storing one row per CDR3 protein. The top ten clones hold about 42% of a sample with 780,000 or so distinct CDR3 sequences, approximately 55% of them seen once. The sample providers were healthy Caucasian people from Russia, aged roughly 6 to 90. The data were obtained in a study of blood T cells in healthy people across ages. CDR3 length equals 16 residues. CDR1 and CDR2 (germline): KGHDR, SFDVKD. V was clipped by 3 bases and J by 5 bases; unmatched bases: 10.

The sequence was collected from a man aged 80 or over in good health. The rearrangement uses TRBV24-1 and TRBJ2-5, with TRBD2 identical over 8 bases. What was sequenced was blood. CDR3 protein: CATSDTSGGFGETQYF. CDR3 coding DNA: TGTGCCACCAGTGATACTAGCGGAGGCTTCGGTGAGACCCAGTACTTC.